The clone carrying this T cell receptor (beta chain) was counted a few times. The entry originates in a study of shared clonotypes between healthy human individuals. Libraries were prepared by immunoSEQ multiplex PCR; TCRdb keeps only in-frame clonotypes and omits some of them. Among some 120,000 clones listed, approximately 70% were seen once. Sequencing was done on a sample of memory CD8+ T cells sorted from blood. Described subset: CD45RO+ cells pooled with CCR7-negative TemRA cells. The TCR comes from a woman aged 25-40 years in good health.

CDR3 sequence reads: CATSIEGDPYNEQFF. CDR3 DNA: TGTGCCACCAGCATAGAAGGGGATCCCTACAATGAGCAGTTCTTC. This chain connects TRBV15 to TRBJ2-1; D is perhaps TRBD1 (5 bases). The germline V gene encodes CDR1 LNHNV and CDR2 YYDKDF (reference sequence). V was clipped by 4 bases and J by 2 bases, with 12 bases between them. CDR3 length equals 15 residues. The entire variable domain, with the rest obtained from reference TRBV15 and TRBJ2-1, is as follows: DAMVIQNPRYQVTQFGKPVTLSCSQTLNHNVMYWYQQKSSQAPKLLFHYYDKDFNNEADTPDNFQSRRPNTSFCFLDIRSPGLGDTAMYLCATSIEGDPYNEQFFGPGTRLTVL.